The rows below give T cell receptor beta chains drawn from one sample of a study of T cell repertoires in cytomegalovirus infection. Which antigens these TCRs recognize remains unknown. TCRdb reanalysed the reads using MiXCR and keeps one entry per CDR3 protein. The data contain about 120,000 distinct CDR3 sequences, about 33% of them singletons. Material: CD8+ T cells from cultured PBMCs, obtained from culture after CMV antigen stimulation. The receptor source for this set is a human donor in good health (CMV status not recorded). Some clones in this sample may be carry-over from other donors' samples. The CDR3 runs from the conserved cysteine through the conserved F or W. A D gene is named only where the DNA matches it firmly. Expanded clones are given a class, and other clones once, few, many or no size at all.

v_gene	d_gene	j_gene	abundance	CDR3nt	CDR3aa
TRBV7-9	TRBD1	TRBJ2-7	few	TGTGCCAGCAGCTCCTATAGACAGGGCAACTACGAGCAGTACTTC	CASSSYRQGNYEQYF
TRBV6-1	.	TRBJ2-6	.	TGTGCCAGCAGTGAATTCTCTGGGGCCAACGTCCTGACTTTC	CASSEFSGANVLTF
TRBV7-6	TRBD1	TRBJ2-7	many	TGTGCCAGCAGCTCGGGACAGGGGTTCGGGTACGAGCAGTACTTC	CASSSGQGFGYEQYF
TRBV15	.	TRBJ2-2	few	TGTGCCACCAGCATCGGGGGGAACACCGGGGAGCTGTTTTTT	CATSIGGNTGELFF
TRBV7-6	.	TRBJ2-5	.	TGTGCCAGCAGCTTAGATTGGGGTCGAGGAGAGACCCAGTACTTC	CASSLDWGRGETQYF
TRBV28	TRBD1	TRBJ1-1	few	TGTGCCTGTCAGGGGGCCAAATTGAACACTGAAGCTTTCTTT	CACQGAKLNTEAFF
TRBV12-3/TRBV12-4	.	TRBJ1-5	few	TGTGCCAGCAGTTTCAACCCCACGGGAGCAGTCAGTCAGCCCCAGCATTTT	CASSFNPTGAVSQPQHF
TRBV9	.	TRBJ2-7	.	TGTGCCAGCAGCCTCTCTGGGGCAGGGCAATTGAGGGAGCAGTACTTC	CASSLSGAGQLREQYF
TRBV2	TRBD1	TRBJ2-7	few	TGTGCCAGCAGTGGGTACGGGACAGCTTACGAGCAGTACTTC	CASSGYGTAYEQYF
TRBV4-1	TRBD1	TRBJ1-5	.	TGCGCCAGCAGCTGGGGACAGGGGGATCAGCCCCAGCATTTT	CASSWGQGDQPQHF
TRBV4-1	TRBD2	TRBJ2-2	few	TGCGCCAGCAGCCCCGACCCGGGGGGGCCGAACACCGGGGAGCTGTTTTTT	CASSPDPGGPNTGELFF
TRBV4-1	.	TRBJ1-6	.	TGCGCCAGCAGCCAACTCCAGGGGTATCGGTCACCCCTCCACTTT	CASSQLQGYRSPLHF
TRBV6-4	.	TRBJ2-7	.	TGTGCCAGCAGTGACTCACCGGGCTCCTACGAGCAGTACTTC	CASSDSPGSYEQYF
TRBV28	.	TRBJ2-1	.	TGTGCCAGCAGTTTCCCCAGGGTTCCAAGCAATGAGCAGTTCTTC	CASSFPRVPSNEQFF
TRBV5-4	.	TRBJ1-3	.	TGTGCCACCAGTCGGGGTTCTGGAAACACCATATATTTT	CATSRGSGNTIYF
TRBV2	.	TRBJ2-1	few	TGTGCCAGCAACCCATCCGATGAGCAGTTCTTC	CASNPSDEQFF
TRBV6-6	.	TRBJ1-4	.	TGTGCCAGCACCGCCCGAGAAAAGAGGGTGGGTGAAAAACTGTTTTTT	CASTAREKRVGEKLFF
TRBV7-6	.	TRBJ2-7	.	TGTGCCAGCAGCTTCGGACTCATCTACGAGCAGTACTTC	CASSFGLIYEQYF
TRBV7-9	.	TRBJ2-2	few	TGTGGAGCCAGTCCTCCGTCCGGGGAGCTGTTTTTT	CGASPPSGELFF
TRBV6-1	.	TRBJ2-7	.	TGTGCCAGCAGTCAGGGGTTGGTCGAGCAGTACTTC	CASSQGLVEQYF
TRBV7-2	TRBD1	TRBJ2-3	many	TGTGCCAGCACGAACAGGGGGCGGAACACAGATACGCAGTATTTT	CASTNRGRNTDTQYF
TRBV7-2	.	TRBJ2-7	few	TGTGCCAGCAGCTTAGCCCCACCGCTCGCTACCTACGAGCAGTACTTC	CASSLAPPLATYEQYF
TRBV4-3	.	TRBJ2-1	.	TGCGCCAGCAGCCAAGACAGGGTATCCTACAATGAGCAGTTCTTC	CASSQDRVSYNEQFF
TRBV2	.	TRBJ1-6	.	TGTGCCAGCAGTGTTGGGGGAATCCCCCGTTGGTCACCCCTCCACTTT	CASSVGGIPRWSPLHF
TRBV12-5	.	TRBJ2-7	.	TGTGCTAGTGGTTTGACGACATGGGAGGGGGCGAGGGAAGACGAGCAGTACTTC	CASGLTTWEGAREDEQYF
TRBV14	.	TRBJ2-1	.	TGTGCCAGCAGCCGCCTCGGTTATGCGGAGTACAATGAGCAGTTCTTC	CASSRLGYAEYNEQFF
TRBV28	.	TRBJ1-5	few	TGTGCCAGCAGTTTACGGGGGGCGAGACAGCCCCAGCATTTT	CASSLRGARQPQHF
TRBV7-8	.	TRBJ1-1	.	TGTGCCAGCAGCTTTGGAAAGCCGAACACTGAAGCTTTCTTT	CASSFGKPNTEAFF
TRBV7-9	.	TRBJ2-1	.	TGTGCCAGCAACCCCCCGGAGAGTGAGCAGTTCTTC	CASNPPESEQFF
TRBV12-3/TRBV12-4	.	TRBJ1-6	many	TGTGCCAGCAGTTTTGGGGCGGGGGCAAGTTCACCCCTCCACTTT	CASSFGAGASSPLHF
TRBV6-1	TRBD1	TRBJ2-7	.	TGTGCCAGCCGATCGGGGACAGATTCCCACGAGCAGTACTTC	CASRSGTDSHEQYF
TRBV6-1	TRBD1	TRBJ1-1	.	TGTGCCAGCAGTGAGGACAGGCTCATGAACACTGAAGCTTTCTTT	CASSEDRLMNTEAFF
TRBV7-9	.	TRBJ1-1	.	TGTGCCAGCAGCTTAGGGGGGAAGAACACTGAAGCTTTCTTT	CASSLGGKNTEAFF
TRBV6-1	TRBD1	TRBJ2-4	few	TGTGCCAGCAGTTCCGGACAGGGCCGGAAGGCCAAAAACATTCAGTACTTC	CASSSGQGRKAKNIQYF
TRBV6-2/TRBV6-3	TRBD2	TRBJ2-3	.	TGTGCCAGCAGCCCAAGACTAGCGGGGGGCGCCCAGGAGGCGCAGTATTTT	CASSPRLAGGAQEAQYF
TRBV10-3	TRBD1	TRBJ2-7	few	TGTGCCATCAGTGAGCCAGGGGGCATGGACGAGCAGTACTTC	CAISEPGGMDEQYF
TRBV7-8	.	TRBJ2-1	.	TGTGCCAGCAGCTTAACCGGCGACTCCGCTTTGAATGAGCAGTTCTTC	CASSLTGDSALNEQFF
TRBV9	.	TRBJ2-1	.	TGTGCCAGCAGCGTAGGCCCGGGGATCAATGAGCAGTTCTTC	CASSVGPGINEQFF
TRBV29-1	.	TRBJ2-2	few	TGCAGCGTTGTGGCGAAAACCGGGGAGCTGTTTTTT	CSVVAKTGELFF
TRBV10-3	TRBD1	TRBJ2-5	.	TGTGCCATCAGTGAAGGGACAGGGGGACTCCAAGAGACCCAGTACTTC	CAISEGTGGLQETQYF
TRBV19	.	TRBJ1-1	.	TGTGCCAGTAGTATTCTTACCGGGAGGACTGAAGCTTTCTTT	CASSILTGRTEAFF
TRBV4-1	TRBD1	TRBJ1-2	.	TGCGCCAGCAGCCCCTACACGACAGGGTCGGGCTATGGCTACACCTTC	CASSPYTTGSGYGYTF
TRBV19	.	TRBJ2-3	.	TGTGCCAGTAGTATAGGTTGGGGCCCGAATACGCAGTATTTT	CASSIGWGPNTQYF
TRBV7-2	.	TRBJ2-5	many	TGTGCCAGCAGCTTGACGGCAGGGCAAGAGACCCAGTACTTC	CASSLTAGQETQYF
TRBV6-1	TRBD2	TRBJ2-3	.	TGTGCCAGCAGCCCAACTAGCGCCACAGATACGCAGTATTTT	CASSPTSATDTQYF
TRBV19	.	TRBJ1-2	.	TGTGCCAGTCAGGCGTCCCGACGGGCAGAGCATGGCTACACCTTC	CASQASRRAEHGYTF
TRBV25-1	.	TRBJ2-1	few	TGTGCCAGCAGTGACATAGCGGACAATGAGCAGTTCTTC	CASSDIADNEQFF
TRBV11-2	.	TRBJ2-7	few	TGTGCCAGCAGCTTAGGGATCCCGAGCTCCTACGAGCAGTACTTC	CASSLGIPSSYEQYF
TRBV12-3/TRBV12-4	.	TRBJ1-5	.	TGTGCCAGCAGTTTTCTCGGGGTGAGTCAGCCCCAGCATTTT	CASSFLGVSQPQHF
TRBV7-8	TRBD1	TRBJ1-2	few	TGTGCCAGCTCCGGGACAGGGATCTATGGCTACACCTTC	CASSGTGIYGYTF
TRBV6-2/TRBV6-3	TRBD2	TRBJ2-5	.	TGTGCCAGCAGTTACCCACAGGTCGGTCTAGCGGGGGACGGGACCCAGTACTTC	CASSYPQVGLAGDGTQYF
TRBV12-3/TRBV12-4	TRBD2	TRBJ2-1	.	TGTGCCAGCAGACTCGGGACTAGCGGGGGGGCGCATGAGCAGTTCTTC	CASRLGTSGGAHEQFF
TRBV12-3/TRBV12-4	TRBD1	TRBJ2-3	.	TGTGCCAGCAGTTTAGAGGACAGGGGGCTCGCAGATACGCAGTATTTT	CASSLEDRGLADTQYF